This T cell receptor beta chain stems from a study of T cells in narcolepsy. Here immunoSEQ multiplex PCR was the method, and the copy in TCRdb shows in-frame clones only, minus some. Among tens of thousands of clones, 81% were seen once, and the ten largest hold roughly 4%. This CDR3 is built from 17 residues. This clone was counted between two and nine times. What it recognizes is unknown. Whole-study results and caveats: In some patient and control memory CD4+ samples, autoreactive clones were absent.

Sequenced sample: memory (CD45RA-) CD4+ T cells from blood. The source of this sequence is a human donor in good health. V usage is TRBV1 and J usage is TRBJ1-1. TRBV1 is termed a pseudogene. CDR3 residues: CTSSQENRDVITTEAFF. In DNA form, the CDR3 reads TGCACCAGCAGCCAAGAGAACCGGGACGTTATAACCACTGAAGCTTTCTTT.